The 10 T cell receptor beta chains below all came from one sample that was sequenced in a study of PD-1 blockade in classical Hodgkin lymphoma. All patients relapsed after autologous stem cell transplantation, and brentuximab vedotin exposure varied. This table comes from immunoSEQ multiplex PCR, and its TCRdb copy is limited to in-frame clones, with some not included. Among more than 85,000 clones listed, around 90% were seen once. The material sequenced was peripheral blood mononuclear cells (PBMCs), taken before the second cycle of nivolumab. The receptors were sampled from a human donor with classical Hodgkin lymphoma.

This clone has only one observation. The chain couples TRBV6-1 to TRBJ1-5, with D hard to call. The CDR3 is 14 amino acids. V was pared by 2 bases and J by 12 bases, with 17 bases between. Germline V gives CDR1 MNHNS, CDR2 SASEGT. The CDR3 sequence: CASSELRTKGNQHF. The CDR3 DNA sequence: TGTGCCAGCAGTGAACTCAGGACGAAAGGGAACCAGCATTTT.

This rearrangement joins TRBV10-3 to TRBJ2-1, with TRBD2 as a possible D gene (5 bases). The CDR3 totals 12 residues. V lost 6 bases and J lost 9, with 12 bases in between. Germline V lookup: CDR1 ENHRY, CDR2 SYGVKD. CDR3 protein: CAIRDSHGEQFF. Written as DNA, the CDR3 is TGTGCCATCAGGGACTCCCACGGTGAGCAGTTCTTC.

The chain has TRBV10-3 and TRBJ1-5; no definite D call. This CDR3 is built from 16 residues. The V gene lost 2 bases and the J gene lost 2 bases, with 13 bases spanning the gap. CDR1 and CDR2 (germline): ENHRY, SYGVKD. In DNA form, the CDR3 reads TGTGCCATCAGTGAGGGACCACCTCAAGGCAATCAGCCCCAGCATTTT. Amino acids: CAISEGPPQGNQPQHF.

V usage is TRBV28 and J usage is TRBJ2-5; 7 positions agree with TRBD2. The CDR3 runs to 13 residues. V lost 6 bases and J lost 4; bases outside the gene matches: 5. Germline V lookup: CDR1 MDHEN, CDR2 SYDVKM. The CDR3 region is CASSSGARETQYF. The CDR3 bases are TGTGCCAGCAGCAGCGGGGCGAGAGAGACCCAGTACTTC.

The chain carries TRBV9 and TRBJ1-4; the match to TRBD1 covers 7 bases. V lost 6 bases, J lost 4 bases, and 6 bases stayed unmatched. The CDR3 runs 14 residues. Germline CDR1 SGDLS, CDR2 YYNGEE. The CDR3 bases are TGTGCCAGCAACCTGGGACAGATTAATGAAAAACTGTTTTTT. Its protein is CASNLGQINEKLFF.

This clone occurred once. The chain combines TRBV28 with TRBJ1-5; no reliable D call. CDR3 length equals 17 residues. Germline V gene lookup returns CDR1 MDHEN and CDR2 SYDVKM. V lost 7 bases and J 5 bases, leaving 24 bases between the germline ends. Here the CDR3 reads CASTSTPSWGIDQPQHF. CDR3 nucleotide sequence: TGTGCCAGCACCTCAACCCCCTCCTGGGGAATCGATCAGCCCCAGCATTTT. The variable domain in full, completed from reference TRBV28 and TRBJ1-5, reads DVKVTQSSRYLVKRTGEKVFLECVQDMDHENMFWYRQDPGLGLRLIYFSYDVKMKEKGDIPEGYSVSREKKERFSLILESASTNQTSMYLCASTSTPSWGIDQPQHFGDGTRLSIL.

The chain's CDR3 is CASDPRGNTGELFF. The CDR3 nucleotides are TGTGCCAGCGATCCTCGGGGGAACACCGGGGAGCTGTTTTTT. The rearrangement uses TRBV2 and TRBJ2-2, with D maybe TRBD2 (5 bases). Per the germline V gene, CDR1 is SNHLY and CDR2 is FYNNEI. The CDR3 totals 14 residues. V lost 8 bases and J 1 base, leaving 11 bases between the germline ends.

This rearrangement joins TRBV9 to TRBJ2-7; possibly TRBD2 for D (6 bases). V dropped 0 bases and J dropped 10 bases, with 14 bases sitting between them. Per germline, CDR1 SGDLS and CDR2 YYNGEE. The CDR3 has 13 residues. CDR3 region: CASSVGDWGEQYF. The DNA of the CDR3 is TGTGCCAGCAGCGTAGGAGACTGGGGGGAACAGTACTTC.

The rearrangement joins TRBV19 to TRBJ2-1; 9 bases line up with TRBD2. Per the germline V gene, CDR1 is LNHDA and CDR2 is SQIVND (reference sequence). This CDR3 is 18 amino acids long. The V gene end was trimmed by 4 bases and the J gene end by 0 bases; junction bases not matched to a gene: 10. CDR3 sequence: CASSSIAGAPSSYNEQFF. The DNA of the CDR3 is TGTGCCAGTAGTAGTATAGCGGGAGCCCCGAGCTCCTACAATGAGCAGTTCTTC.

The chain combines TRBV5-1 with TRBJ2-1; no firm D call. This CDR3 region has 12 residues. Germline loops: CDR1 SGHRS, CDR2 YFSETQ. V lost 4 bases, J lost 9 bases, and 11 bases lay in between. The CDR3, as DNA: TGCGCCAGCAGCCCCACCGGCGCTGAGCAGTTCTTC. It codes for CASSPTGAEQFF.